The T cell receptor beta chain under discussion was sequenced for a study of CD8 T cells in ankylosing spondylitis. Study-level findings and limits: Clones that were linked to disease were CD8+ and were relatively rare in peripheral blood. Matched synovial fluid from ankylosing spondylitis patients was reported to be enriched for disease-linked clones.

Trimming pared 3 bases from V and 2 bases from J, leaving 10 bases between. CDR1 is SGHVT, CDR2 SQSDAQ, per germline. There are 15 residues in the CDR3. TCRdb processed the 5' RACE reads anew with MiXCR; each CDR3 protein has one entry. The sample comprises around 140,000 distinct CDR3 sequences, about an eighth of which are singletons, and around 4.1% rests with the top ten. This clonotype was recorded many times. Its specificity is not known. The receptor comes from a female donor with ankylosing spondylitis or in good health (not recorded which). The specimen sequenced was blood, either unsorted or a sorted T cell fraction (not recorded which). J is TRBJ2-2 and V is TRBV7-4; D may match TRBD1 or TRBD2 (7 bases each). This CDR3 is CASSFRGGNTGELFF. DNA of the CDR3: TGTGCCAGCAGCTTCAGGGGGGGCAACACCGGGGAGCTGTTTTTT.